Given below is one TCR beta chain in context. This specimen comes from a study of T cell responses to AZD1222 COVID-19 vaccine. Generated by immunoSEQ multiplex PCR, the TCRdb table keeps only in-frame clones and is missing some. The sample includes 95,000 to 150,000 clones, roughly 87% of them seen just once. CDR1 and CDR2 from the germline V gene are GTSNPN and SVGIG (reference sequence). V shed 5 bases and J shed 2 bases, with 14 bases lying between them. There are 14 residues in the CDR3. The sample here was peripheral blood, taken on day 0 of MenACWY control vaccination. The origin of this receptor is an adult in good health. The chain joins TRBV30 to TRBJ2-3, with D maybe TRBD2 (7 bases). CDR3 sequence: CAWRPGGATDTQYF. CDR3 DNA: TGTGCCTGGCGCCCGGGGGGCGCCACAGATACGCAGTATTTT.